This T cell receptor beta chain was found in a study of cytotoxic CD8 clonotypes in ibrutinib-treated CLL. On this clone: Sequence at one end of the junction differs from germline and may be a read error.

Clones were read by immunoSEQ multiplex PCR, and TCRdb kept only the in-frame ones, dropping some. The profile shows some 150,000 clones, around 84% of them singletons. Germline CDR1 SGHDT, CDR2 YYEEEE. CDR3 length: 13 residues. The sequenced sample was PBMCs, obtained after 36 months of ibrutinib treatment. The clonotype comes from a human donor with chronic lymphocytic leukemia. This chain joins TRBV5-6 and TRBJ1-1; perhaps TRBD1 as D (6 bases). The DNA for the CDR3 is TGTGCCAGCACCGGAGAGGGGGTGTCTGAAACTTTCTTT. Protein product: CASTGEGVSETFF.